This T cell receptor beta chain comes out of a study of technical replicates of blood from four donors. The germline V and J ends were trimmed by 8 bases and 3 bases, with 13 bases remaining between them. The CDR3 consists of 14 residues. CDR1 is MRHNA and CDR2 is SNTAGT in the germline V gene. Some clones are missing from TCRdb's copy, which holds only in-frame ones; the method was immunoSEQ multiplex PCR. The sample consists of 45,000 to 60,000 clones, 90% to 95% of them appearing once. This chain joins TRBV6-4 and TRBJ2-2, with D possibly matching TRBD2 (5 bases). Sequenced material: PBMCs. This TCR was sampled from a human donor in good health. Some clones in this sample may be carry-over from other donors' samples. CDR3 nucleotides: TGTGCCAGCCAGAGCCGGCGGGACACCGGGGAGCTGTTTTTT. Amino acid sequence: CASQSRRDTGELFF.